The subject of this entry is one TCR beta chain. Its antigen is currently unknown. V trimming: 3 bases; J trimming: 2 bases; junction bases outside the gene matches: 0. Germline CDR1 and CDR2: SGHTA and FQGNSA. The CDR3 has 14 residues. TCRdb's copy holds only in-frame clones and misses some; the assay was immunoSEQ multiplex PCR. Of about 94,000 clones in the sample, 87% were seen once. The data belong to a study of OX40 agonist ivuxolimab in advanced cancers. Study-wide results and caveats: In a subset of nonresponders, normalized T-cell clonal expansion was also low.

This specimen consisted of CD4+ or CD8+ T cells sorted from blood, obtained in a trial of the OX40 agonist ivuxolimab. The V gene is TRBV7-2, the J gene TRBJ2-5, with TRBD1 matching over 10 bases. The sequence was obtained from an adult with an advanced solid tumor such as melanoma, head and neck, liver or kidney cancer. The CDR3 bases are TGTGCCAGCAGCTTGGGACAGGGGCAAGAGACCCAGTACTTC. The encoded protein is CASSLGQGQETQYF.